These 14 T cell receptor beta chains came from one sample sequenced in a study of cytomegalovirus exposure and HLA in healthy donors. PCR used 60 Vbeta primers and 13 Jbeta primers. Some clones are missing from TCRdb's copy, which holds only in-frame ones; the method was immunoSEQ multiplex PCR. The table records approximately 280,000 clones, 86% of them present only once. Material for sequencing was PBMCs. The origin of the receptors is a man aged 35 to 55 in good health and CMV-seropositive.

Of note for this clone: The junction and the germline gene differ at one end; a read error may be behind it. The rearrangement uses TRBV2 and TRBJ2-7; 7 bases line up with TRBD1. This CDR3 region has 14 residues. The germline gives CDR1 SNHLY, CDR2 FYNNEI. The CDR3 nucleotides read TGTGCCAGCAGTGAATGGAAGTTGGACAGGAACCACTTCTTC. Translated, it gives CASSEWKLDRNHFF.

CDR3 sequence (DNA): TGCGCCAGCAGCCAAGTGGCTTCTAGCGGGAGTTCCACAGATACGCAGTATTTT. Its protein is CASSQVASSGSSTDTQYF. The chain joins TRBV4-3 to TRBJ2-3, with 10 bases matching TRBD2. Germline V gene lookup returns CDR1 LGHNA and CDR2 YSLEER. J gave up 2 bases and V 1 base, and 9 bases lay outside the gene matches. This CDR3 has 18 residues.

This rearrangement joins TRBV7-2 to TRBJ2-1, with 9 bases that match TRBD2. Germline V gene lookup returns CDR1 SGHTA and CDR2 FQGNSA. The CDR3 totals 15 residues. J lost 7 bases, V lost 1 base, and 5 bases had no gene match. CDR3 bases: TGTGCCAGCAGCTTAGTTAGCGGGAGTAGGAATGAGCAGTTCTTC. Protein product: CASSLVSGSRNEQFF.

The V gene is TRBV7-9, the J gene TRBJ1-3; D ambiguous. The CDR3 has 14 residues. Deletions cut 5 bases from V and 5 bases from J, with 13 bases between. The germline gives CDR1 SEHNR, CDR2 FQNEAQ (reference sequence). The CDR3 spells CASSQGRERNTIYF. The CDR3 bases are TGTGCCAGCAGCCAAGGGCGGGAACGAAACACCATATATTTT.

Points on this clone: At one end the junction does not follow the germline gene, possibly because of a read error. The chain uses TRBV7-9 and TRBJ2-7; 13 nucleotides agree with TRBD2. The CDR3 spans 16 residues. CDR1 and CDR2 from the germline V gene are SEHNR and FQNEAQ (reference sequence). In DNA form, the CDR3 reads TGTTCCAGCAGCACTAGCGGGAGGGAGAGCTCCTACGAGCAGTACTTC. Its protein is CSSSTSGRESSYEQYF.

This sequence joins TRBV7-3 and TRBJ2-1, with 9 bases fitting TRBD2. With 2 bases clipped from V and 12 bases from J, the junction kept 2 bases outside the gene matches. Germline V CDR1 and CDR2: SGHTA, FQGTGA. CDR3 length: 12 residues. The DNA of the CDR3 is TGTGCCAGCAGCTTAGCGGGAGGGAGGCAGTTCTTC. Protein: CASSLAGGRQFF.

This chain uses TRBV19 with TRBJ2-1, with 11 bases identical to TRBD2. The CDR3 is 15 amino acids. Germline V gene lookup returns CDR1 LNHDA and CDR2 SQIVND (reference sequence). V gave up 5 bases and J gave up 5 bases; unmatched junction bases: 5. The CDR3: CASSDQLAGDNEQFF. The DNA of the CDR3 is TGTGCCAGTAGTGACCAACTAGCGGGAGACAATGAGCAGTTCTTC.

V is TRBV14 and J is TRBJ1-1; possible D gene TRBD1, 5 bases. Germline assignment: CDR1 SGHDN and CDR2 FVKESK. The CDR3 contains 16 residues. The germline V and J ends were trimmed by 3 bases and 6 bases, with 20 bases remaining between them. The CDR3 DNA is TGTGCCAGCAGCCAGGGTCCGGGACTGCCGGTCGCTGAAGCTTTCTTT. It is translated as CASSQGPGLPVAEAFF.

The CDR3: CASSPGQGANIQYF. The DNA of the CDR3 is TGTGCCAGCAGCCCCGGACAGGGGGCAAACATTCAGTACTTC. The chain joins TRBV5-4 to TRBJ2-4; 11 nucleotides agree with TRBD1. CDR1 is SGHNT, CDR2 YYREEE, per germline (reference sequence). J gave up 6 bases and V 4 bases, and 3 bases lay outside the gene matches. The CDR3 consists of 14 residues.

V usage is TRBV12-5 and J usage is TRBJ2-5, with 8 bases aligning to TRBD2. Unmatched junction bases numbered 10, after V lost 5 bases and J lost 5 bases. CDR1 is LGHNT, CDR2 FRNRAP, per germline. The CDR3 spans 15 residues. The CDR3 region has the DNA TGTGCTAGTGGTCTCGATGCGGGGGGCAAGGAGACCCAGTACTTC. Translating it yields CASGLDAGGKETQYF.

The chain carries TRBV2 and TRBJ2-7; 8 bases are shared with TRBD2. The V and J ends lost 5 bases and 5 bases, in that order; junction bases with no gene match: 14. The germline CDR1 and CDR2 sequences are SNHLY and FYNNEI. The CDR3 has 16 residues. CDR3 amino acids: CASSFGGAGEVNEQYF. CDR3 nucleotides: TGTGCCAGCAGTTTCGGGGGGGCGGGAGAGGTCAACGAGCAGTACTTC.

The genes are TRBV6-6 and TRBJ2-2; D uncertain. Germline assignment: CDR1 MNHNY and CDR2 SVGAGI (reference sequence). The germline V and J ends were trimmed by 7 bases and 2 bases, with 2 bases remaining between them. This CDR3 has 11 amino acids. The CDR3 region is CASTNTGELFF. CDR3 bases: TGTGCCAGCACAAACACCGGGGAGCTGTTTTTT.

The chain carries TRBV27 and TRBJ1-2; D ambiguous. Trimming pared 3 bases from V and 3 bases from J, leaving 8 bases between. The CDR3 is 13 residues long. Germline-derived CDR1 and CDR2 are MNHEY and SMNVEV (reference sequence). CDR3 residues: CASSFRGHYGYTF. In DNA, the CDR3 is TGTGCCAGCAGTTTCCGAGGGCACTATGGCTACACCTTC.

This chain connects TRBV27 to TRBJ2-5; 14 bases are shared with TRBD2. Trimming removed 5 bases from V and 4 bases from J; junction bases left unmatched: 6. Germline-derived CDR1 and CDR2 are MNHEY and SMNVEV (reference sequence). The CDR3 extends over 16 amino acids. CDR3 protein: CASSRGGLAGAETQYF. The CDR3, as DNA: TGTGCCAGCAGTCGTGGGGGACTAGCGGGAGCAGAGACCCAGTACTTC.